This is a list of T cell receptor beta chains from one sample in a study of blood T cell repertoires in COVID-19. The protocol was immunoSEQ multiplex PCR, while the TCRdb copy is restricted to in-frame clones and leaves out a portion. The sample lists approximately 260,000 clones; around 91% were seen once. Specimen: peripheral blood. The receptors stem from a woman aged 55-69 years with COVID-19, enrolled during active disease. Each CDR3 is given with its conserved first and last residue. The D gene is left open where the match is weak. For some rows the clone size is stated as once, few or many, or as a class when expanded; others skip it.

clone size	V gene	D gene	J gene	CDR3 DNA	CDR3 protein
NA	TRBV6-5	TRBD1	TRBJ1-6	TGTGCCAGCAGTTCCGGGACAGGGAATTCACCCCTCCACTTT	CASSSGTGNSPLHF
NA	TRBV19	TRBD2	TRBJ2-7	TGTGCCAGTAGTCGGGAGGGGTACGAGCAGTACTTC	CASSREGYEQYF
NA	TRBV5-1	NA	TRBJ2-2	TGCGCCAGCAGCCCGGGACAGCGGGGGCACACCGGGGAGCTGTTTTTT	CASSPGQRGHTGELFF
NA	TRBV7-8	TRBD1	TRBJ1-1	TGTGCCAGCAGCAAGGGACAGTACACTGAAGCTTTCTTT	CASSKGQYTEAFF
NA	TRBV30	TRBD2	TRBJ2-1	TGTGCCTGGCGGCCGGGACTAGCCTACAATGAGCAGTTCTTC	CAWRPGLAYNEQFF
NA	TRBV19	NA	TRBJ1-3	TGTGCCAGTAGGGGCGAAGTTACTGGAAACACCATATATTTT	CASRGEVTGNTIYF
NA	TRBV10-3	NA	TRBJ2-7	TGTGCCACTAGACGGGACTTGGGCTACGAGCAGTACTTC	CATRRDLGYEQYF
NA	TRBV11-1	NA	TRBJ2-5	TGTGCCAGCAGCTTAGGGGGAACGGGGAAGGCGGAGACCCAGTACTTC	CASSLGGTGKAETQYF
NA	TRBV19	TRBD1	TRBJ1-5	TGTGCCAGTAGTGCGGATGACAGGGGGCCCTATCAGCCCCAGCATTTT	CASSADDRGPYQPQHF
NA	TRBV7-2	TRBD1	TRBJ1-6	TGTGCCAAGAGACAGGGAAATTCACCCCTCCACTTT	CAKRQGNSPLHF
NA	TRBV7-9	TRBD2	TRBJ2-5	TGTGCCAGCAGCCCAGCTAGCGGGGCCCAAGAGACCCAGTACTTC	CASSPASGAQETQYF
NA	TRBV28	NA	TRBJ1-1	TGTGCCAGTAGTTATGGTAGTGAAGCTTTCTTT	CASSYGSEAFF
NA	TRBV10-3	NA	TRBJ2-1	TGTGCCATCAGAGACAGCTCCTACAATGAGCAGTTCTTC	CAIRDSSYNEQFF
NA	TRBV7-8	TRBD1	TRBJ1-1	TGTGCCAGCAGCAAAAGGGTACAGGGGGCCACTGAAGCTTTCTTT	CASSKRVQGATEAFF
NA	TRBV4-1	NA	TRBJ2-7	TGCGCCAGCAGCCAAGACACGGGTAGCTCCTACGAGCAGTACTTC	CASSQDTGSSYEQYF
NA	TRBV7-9	NA	TRBJ1-1	TGTGCCAGCAGCTTACTGGCAGGATACACTGAAGCTTTCTTT	CASSLLAGYTEAFF
NA	TRBV6-2/TRBV6-3	TRBD1	TRBJ1-2	TGTGCCAGCAGCACCTACGCGGACAGGGGGGAGTATGGCTACACCTTC	CASSTYADRGEYGYTF
NA	TRBV18	NA	TRBJ1-3	TGTGCCAGCTCAGATATCGGCAGGGTTGGAAACACCATATATTTT	CASSDIGRVGNTIYF
once	TRBV7-6	NA	TRBJ2-1	TGTGCCAGCAGCTTAGTCGCCTACAATGAGCAGTTCTTC	CASSLVAYNEQFF
NA	TRBV18	TRBD1	TRBJ2-2	TGTGCCAGCTCACCAAGTCCAGGGGGCACCGGGGAGCTGTTTTTT	CASSPSPGGTGELFF
NA	TRBV9	TRBD1	TRBJ1-2	TGTGCCAGCAGTGACACGGGGGCAGGGGGCGGCTATGGCTACACCTTC	CASSDTGAGGGYGYTF
NA	TRBV5-1	NA	TRBJ2-2	TGCGCCAGCAGCTTGGACACCAACACCGGGGAGCTGTTTTTT	CASSLDTNTGELFF
NA	TRBV15	NA	TRBJ1-2	TGTGCCACCAGCAGAGATCGTACAGCCGCCTATGGCTACACCTTC	CATSRDRTAAYGYTF
NA	TRBV2	NA	TRBJ1-5	TGTGCCAGCAGGGCTCCACGGGGGTTCAATCAGCCCCAGCATTTT	CASRAPRGFNQPQHF
NA	TRBV30	TRBD1	TRBJ1-2	TGTGCCTGGAGTCAGGCCCGGGACAGCTATGGCTACACCTTC	CAWSQARDSYGYTF